This T cell receptor (beta chain) was observed in a study of beta chain features in type 1 diabetes. What was sequenced were expressed TCRB transcripts, since all of the isolated RNA had been reverse transcribed. TCRdb's table, derived via immunoSEQ multiplex PCR, lists solely in-frame clones and lacks some. Here the sample spans 250,000 to 350,000 clones, approximately 14% being singletons. The V gene lost 0 bases and the J gene lost 3 bases, with 13 bases spanning the gap. This CDR3 is 15 amino acids long. CDR1 and CDR2 from the germline V gene are SGDLS and YYNGEE. The rearrangement joins TRBV9 to TRBJ2-7, with a possible D match to TRBD1 (5 bases). The source material was central memory CD4+ T cells from blood. This TCR came from a man aged 25-45 years in good health. The CDR3 is CASSVAFGQGYEQYF. CDR3 DNA: TGTGCCAGCAGCGTAGCTTTCGGGCAGGGCTACGAGCAGTACTTC.